The present T cell receptor (beta chain) was sequenced within a study of T cell repertoires in cytomegalovirus infection. In this sample, this clonotype turned up many times. Its antigen is still unknown. The CDR3 sequence is 15 residues long. V was clipped by 3 bases and J by 1 base; unmatched bases: 4. Overall study results and limits: HLA-C-restricted CMV-specific TCR beta clonotypes prevailed in the ex vivo response.

TCRdb redid the calling of the reads with MiXCR, one entry per CDR3 protein. The data hold approximately 170,000 distinct CDR3 sequences, with approximately 15% observed a single time. Sequencing was done on a sample of PBMCs. The sequence was obtained from a human donor in good health (CMV status not recorded). Some clones in this sample may be carry-over from other donors' samples. The J gene is TRBJ1-1, the V gene TRBV12-3 or TRBV12-4; 8 bases align to TRBD1. For the CDR3, the DNA is TGTGCCAGCAGTTTGGCTGACAGGGGGAACACTGAAGCTTTCTTT. Its protein is CASSLADRGNTEAFF.